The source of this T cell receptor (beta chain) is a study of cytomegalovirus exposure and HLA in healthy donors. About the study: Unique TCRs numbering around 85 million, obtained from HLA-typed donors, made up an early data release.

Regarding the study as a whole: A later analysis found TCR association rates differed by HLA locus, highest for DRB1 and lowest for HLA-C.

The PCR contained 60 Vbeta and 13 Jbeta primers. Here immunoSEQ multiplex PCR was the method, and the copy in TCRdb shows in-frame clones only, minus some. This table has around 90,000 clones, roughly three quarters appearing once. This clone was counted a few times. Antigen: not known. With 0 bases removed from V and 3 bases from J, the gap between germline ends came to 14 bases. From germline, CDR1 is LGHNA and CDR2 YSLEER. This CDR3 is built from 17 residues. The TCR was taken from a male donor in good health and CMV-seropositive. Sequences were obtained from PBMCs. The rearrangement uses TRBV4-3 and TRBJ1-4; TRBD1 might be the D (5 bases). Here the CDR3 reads CASSQDPSSGPNEKLFF. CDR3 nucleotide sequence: TGCGCCAGCAGCCAAGATCCCTCCTCAGGGCCTAATGAAAAACTGTTTTTT.